These T cell receptor beta chains were read from a single sample in a study of cytotoxic CD8 clonotypes in ibrutinib-treated CLL. Profiled with immunoSEQ multiplex PCR; TCRdb holds only in-frame clones, not every one. Here the sample spans 40,000 to 50,000 clones, 57% being singletons. Sequenced material: PBMCs, taken after 24 months of ibrutinib treatment. These receptors all stem from a human donor with chronic lymphocytic leukemia. The conserved cysteine and the conserved F or W are not part of the CDR3 here. Fields, in order: V gene, CDR3 protein.

>TRBV9
ASSVAGTSIQPLH
>TRBV11-2
ASSLTRRISGANVLT
>TRBV7-7
ASSLGTPDEQF
>TRBV5-6
ASSYYDRDYEAF
>TRBV29-1
SVSRVETYEQY
>TRBV6-1
ASSRGGSNYGYT
>TRBV9
ASSPTGAFSGNTIY
>TRBV5-1
ASSRIPGQQETQY
>TRBV6-5
ASSYTRTGGGEQF
>TRBV5-1
ASSLIAGALNEQY
>TRBV10-3
ASRGAVEDGYT
>TRBV6-5
ASMGRQGTTEAF
>TRBV11-2
ASSLGRGLYGYT
>TRBV5-1
ASSLAPRDTQY
>TRBV7-6
ASSQRTSGATSTDTQY
>TRBV6-6
ASSQARSGIEGYT
>TRBV6-1
ASSAASGGARDTQY
>TRBV11-2
ASSLGRAGAADTQY
>TRBV27
ASSPSTGEVQPQH